A selection of T cell receptor beta chains follows, all from one sample in a study of blood T cell repertoires in COVID-19. Some clones are missing from TCRdb's copy, which holds only in-frame ones; the method was immunoSEQ multiplex PCR. The table records about 300,000 clones, roughly 86% of them present only once. Sequencing used PBMCs or T cells enriched from blood (not recorded which). The receptors here all came from a woman between 45 and 60 years old who had been exposed to COVID-19. The CDR3 runs from the conserved cysteine through the conserved F or W. D genes are given only for firm matches. Rows may omit the clone size; those that give it use once, few, many or a size class.

abundance: few; d_gene: TRBD1; v_gene: TRBV5-4; j_gene: TRBJ2-7; CDR3nt: TGTGCCAGCAGCTTTAAGGACAGGGGCCCACACGAGCAGTACTTC; CDR3aa: CASSFKDRGPHEQYF
abundance: -; d_gene: -; v_gene: TRBV25-1; j_gene: TRBJ2-1; CDR3nt: TGTGCCAGCAGTGGGGTCAGGGATGAATGGAATGAGCAGTTCTTC; CDR3aa: CASSGVRDEWNEQFF
abundance: -; d_gene: -; v_gene: TRBV20-1; j_gene: TRBJ1-3; CDR3nt: TGCAGTGCCCTCAGAGGAAACACCATATATTTT; CDR3aa: CSALRGNTIYF
abundance: -; d_gene: -; v_gene: TRBV3-1/TRBV3-2; j_gene: TRBJ1-6; CDR3nt: TGTGCCAGCAGCCAAGGGGCAGGAATCTATAATTCACCCCTCCACTTT; CDR3aa: CASSQGAGIYNSPLHF
abundance: -; d_gene: -; v_gene: TRBV28; j_gene: TRBJ2-1; CDR3nt: TGTGCCAGCAGCCCAGGGGGGGAGCAGTTCTTC; CDR3aa: CASSPGGEQFF
abundance: -; d_gene: -; v_gene: TRBV11-2; j_gene: TRBJ2-5; CDR3nt: TGTGCCAGCAGCCTCCCAGGTATCCAAGAGACCCAGTACTTC; CDR3aa: CASSLPGIQETQYF
abundance: -; d_gene: TRBD1; v_gene: TRBV5-1; j_gene: TRBJ1-1; CDR3nt: TGCGCCAGCAGCTTAGGACAGGGGGTGAACACTGAAGCTTTCTTT; CDR3aa: CASSLGQGVNTEAFF
abundance: -; d_gene: TRBD1; v_gene: TRBV5-1; j_gene: TRBJ2-3; CDR3nt: TGCGCCAGCAGCTTGGGCCCGGGACAGGGGACAGATACGCAGTATTTT; CDR3aa: CASSLGPGQGTDTQYF
abundance: -; d_gene: TRBD2; v_gene: TRBV28; j_gene: TRBJ2-2; CDR3nt: TGTGCCAGCAGCCCCGGGGGGGGGAACACCGGGGAGCTGTTTTTT; CDR3aa: CASSPGGGNTGELFF
abundance: -; d_gene: -; v_gene: TRBV21-1; j_gene: TRBJ1-5; CDR3nt: TGTGCCAGTAACTTGCCCCAGCATTTT; CDR3aa: CASNLPQHF
abundance: -; d_gene: -; v_gene: TRBV9; j_gene: TRBJ2-1; CDR3nt: TGTGCCAGCAGCGTAGCAGGGGCGAGGGGCAATGAGCAGTTCTTC; CDR3aa: CASSVAGARGNEQFF
abundance: -; d_gene: -; v_gene: TRBV5-4; j_gene: TRBJ2-7; CDR3nt: TGTGCCGGCGGGACAGAAAGCTACGAGCAGTACTTC; CDR3aa: CAGGTESYEQYF
abundance: -; d_gene: TRBD1; v_gene: TRBV13; j_gene: TRBJ2-3; CDR3nt: TGTGCCAGCACCTTGACAGGGGAACTCACAGATACGCAGTATTTT; CDR3aa: CASTLTGELTDTQYF
abundance: -; d_gene: TRBD1; v_gene: TRBV5-1; j_gene: TRBJ2-7; CDR3nt: TGCGCCAGCAGCTCCGGGACAGGGTTATACGAGCAGTACTTC; CDR3aa: CASSSGTGLYEQYF
abundance: -; d_gene: -; v_gene: TRBV19; j_gene: TRBJ1-5; CDR3nt: TGTGCCAGTTCTACACTTCAGGGGCCTGATCAGCCCCAGCATTTT; CDR3aa: CASSTLQGPDQPQHF
abundance: -; d_gene: TRBD2; v_gene: TRBV18; j_gene: TRBJ2-3; CDR3nt: TGTGCCAGCTCACCACCGGGACTAGCTACCGGAGGAGATACGCAGTATTTT; CDR3aa: CASSPPGLATGGDTQYF
abundance: -; d_gene: -; v_gene: TRBV2; j_gene: TRBJ2-2; CDR3nt: TGTGCCAGCAGTGAGAGTGAGCTGTTTTTT; CDR3aa: CASSESELFF
abundance: -; d_gene: TRBD1; v_gene: TRBV27; j_gene: TRBJ1-2; CDR3nt: TGTGCCAGCAGTTCGCGGACAGGGCTAAGTAACTCGGGTGGCTACACCTTC; CDR3aa: CASSSRTGLSNSGGYTF
abundance: -; d_gene: TRBD1; v_gene: TRBV7-2; j_gene: TRBJ2-5; CDR3nt: TGTGCCAGCAGCTCGCGACAGGGGGCAGAGACCCAGTACTTC; CDR3aa: CASSSRQGAETQYF
abundance: -; d_gene: TRBD1; v_gene: TRBV5-1; j_gene: TRBJ1-1; CDR3nt: TGCGCCAGCAGCGTACCGGGACAGACTATGAACACTGAAGCTTTCTTT; CDR3aa: CASSVPGQTMNTEAFF
abundance: -; d_gene: TRBD1; v_gene: TRBV7-2; j_gene: TRBJ2-3; CDR3nt: TGTGCCAGCAGCGCTAGGACAGGGAACACAGATACGCAGTATTTT; CDR3aa: CASSARTGNTDTQYF
abundance: once; d_gene: -; v_gene: TRBV21-1; j_gene: TRBJ2-1; CDR3nt: TGTGCCAGCACCAAAATAGAGGGGACTGGGAGTAATGAGCAGTTCTTC; CDR3aa: CASTKIEGTGSNEQFF
abundance: -; d_gene: TRBD1; v_gene: TRBV5-1; j_gene: TRBJ1-1; CDR3nt: TGCGCCAGCAGCTCCGGGACAGGGAGAACTGAAGCTTTCTTT; CDR3aa: CASSSGTGRTEAFF
abundance: -; d_gene: TRBD1; v_gene: TRBV18; j_gene: TRBJ2-7; CDR3nt: TGTGCCAGCTCACCGACAGGGCTCGAGCAGTACTTC; CDR3aa: CASSPTGLEQYF
abundance: -; d_gene: TRBD1; v_gene: TRBV19; j_gene: TRBJ1-1; CDR3nt: TGTGCCAGTGGGAGACAGGGGGCCACTGAAGCTTTCTTT; CDR3aa: CASGRQGATEAFF
abundance: -; d_gene: TRBD2; v_gene: TRBV3-1/TRBV3-2; j_gene: TRBJ2-1; CDR3nt: TGTGCCAGCAGCCAAGGACGGCGGGGGGGAGGCGATGAGCAGTTCTTC; CDR3aa: CASSQGRRGGGDEQFF
abundance: few; d_gene: TRBD1; v_gene: TRBV5-1; j_gene: TRBJ2-1; CDR3nt: TGCGCCAGCAGCTTGGGTCAGGGGGCCTACAATGAGCAGTTCTTC; CDR3aa: CASSLGQGAYNEQFF
abundance: -; d_gene: -; v_gene: TRBV9; j_gene: TRBJ1-4; CDR3nt: TGTGCCAGCAGCGTAGAGGTCGAGGCCGAAAAACTGTTTTTT; CDR3aa: CASSVEVEAEKLFF
abundance: -; d_gene: -; v_gene: TRBV6-4; j_gene: TRBJ1-1; CDR3nt: TGTGCCAGCAGTGATTTCTTGGGCTCCACTGAAGCTTTCTTT; CDR3aa: CASSDFLGSTEAFF
abundance: -; d_gene: -; v_gene: TRBV21-1; j_gene: TRBJ2-2; CDR3nt: TGTGCCAGCACCTCATGGATGAGCAGGCTATACTCGAACACCGGGGAGCTGTTTTTT; CDR3aa: CASTSWMSRLYSNTGELFF
abundance: -; d_gene: -; v_gene: TRBV7-8; j_gene: TRBJ1-2; CDR3nt: TGTGCCAGCAGCCCGCGGACAGAGACTGGCTACACCTTC; CDR3aa: CASSPRTETGYTF
abundance: -; d_gene: TRBD1; v_gene: TRBV28; j_gene: TRBJ2-4; CDR3nt: TGTGCCAGCAGTCCCACGCCGACAGGGATCATAGCCAAAAACATTCAGTACTTC; CDR3aa: CASSPTPTGIIAKNIQYF
abundance: -; d_gene: TRBD2; v_gene: TRBV7-2; j_gene: TRBJ2-1; CDR3nt: TGTGCCAGCAGCTTAGCCGGGGGGGCCGCTGAGCAGTTCTTC; CDR3aa: CASSLAGGAAEQFF
abundance: -; d_gene: TRBD2; v_gene: TRBV11-2; j_gene: TRBJ2-1; CDR3nt: TGTGCCAGCAGCTTAAGGGACGGGGGGGCCAACAATGAGCAGTTCTTC; CDR3aa: CASSLRDGGANNEQFF
abundance: -; d_gene: TRBD1; v_gene: TRBV10-3; j_gene: TRBJ1-2; CDR3nt: TGTGCCAGCCAGGGGGACAGGGGCTATGGCTACACCTTC; CDR3aa: CASQGDRGYGYTF
abundance: -; d_gene: -; v_gene: TRBV3-1/TRBV3-2; j_gene: TRBJ2-1; CDR3nt: TGTGCCAGCAGCCAAGATCCGACTTCGGATCTATTCGATGAGCAGTTCTTC; CDR3aa: CASSQDPTSDLFDEQFF
abundance: -; d_gene: -; v_gene: TRBV5-4; j_gene: TRBJ2-5; CDR3nt: TGTGCCAGCAGCTCATGGTGGCAGGGGTCCCAAGAGACCCAGTACTTC; CDR3aa: CASSSWWQGSQETQYF
abundance: -; d_gene: TRBD2; v_gene: TRBV7-9; j_gene: TRBJ2-5; CDR3nt: TGTGCCAGCAGCTCCGGGACTAGCGGGGGGCGGGAGACCCAGTACTTC; CDR3aa: CASSSGTSGGRETQYF
abundance: -; d_gene: -; v_gene: TRBV25-1; j_gene: TRBJ1-1; CDR3nt: TGTGCCAGCCAAATGTCGGGGGGGACTGAAGCTTTCTTT; CDR3aa: CASQMSGGTEAFF
abundance: -; d_gene: -; v_gene: TRBV7-8; j_gene: TRBJ1-1; CDR3nt: TGTGCCAGCAGCCTTGAAGTGGCCGAAGCTTTCTTT; CDR3aa: CASSLEVAEAFF
abundance: -; d_gene: TRBD1; v_gene: TRBV7-9; j_gene: TRBJ1-1; CDR3nt: TGTGCCAGCAGCTCGACAGGGGTCACTGAAGCTTTCTTT; CDR3aa: CASSSTGVTEAFF
abundance: -; d_gene: -; v_gene: TRBV18; j_gene: TRBJ2-5; CDR3nt: TGTGCCAGCTCACCACTTACGAGAGAGGAGACCCAGTACTTC; CDR3aa: CASSPLTREETQYF
abundance: -; d_gene: -; v_gene: TRBV27; j_gene: TRBJ1-1; CDR3nt: TGTGCCAGCAGTCCACATCGGACAGCGGGGGTACACGGGGCTTTCTTT; CDR3aa: CASSPHRTAGVHGAFF
abundance: -; d_gene: -; v_gene: TRBV28; j_gene: TRBJ2-1; CDR3nt: TGTGCCAGCAGTTTATGGCGGATGGGGGGGCTCAATGAGCAGTTCTTC; CDR3aa: CASSLWRMGGLNEQFF
abundance: few; d_gene: -; v_gene: TRBV5-6; j_gene: TRBJ1-6; CDR3nt: TGTGCCAGCAGTCTGGGGGCATCCAGGAGCTCCTATAATTCACCCCTCCACTTT; CDR3aa: CASSLGASRSSYNSPLHF
abundance: -; d_gene: -; v_gene: TRBV2; j_gene: TRBJ1-5; CDR3nt: TGTGCCAGCAGTAGGACAGATCTTAATCAGCCCCAGCATTTT; CDR3aa: CASSRTDLNQPQHF
abundance: -; d_gene: TRBD1; v_gene: TRBV18; j_gene: TRBJ2-5; CDR3nt: TGTGCCAGCTCACGACGGGACAGGGATCGAGAGACCCAGTACTTC; CDR3aa: CASSRRDRDRETQYF
abundance: -; d_gene: TRBD1; v_gene: TRBV3-1/TRBV3-2; j_gene: TRBJ2-2; CDR3nt: TGTGCCAGCAGCCAATACGGACAGGGTCTTAACACCGGGGAGCTGTTTTTT; CDR3aa: CASSQYGQGLNTGELFF
abundance: -; d_gene: -; v_gene: TRBV5-1; j_gene: TRBJ1-1; CDR3nt: TGCGCCAGCAGGGAAGGGACTGGGGGAGTGTTTACTGAAGCTTTCTTT; CDR3aa: CASREGTGGVFTEAFF
abundance: few; d_gene: -; v_gene: TRBV7-8; j_gene: TRBJ1-5; CDR3nt: TGTGCCAGCAGCTCCTTACAGGGAATAAATCAGCCCCAGCATTTT; CDR3aa: CASSSLQGINQPQHF
abundance: once; d_gene: -; v_gene: TRBV7-9; j_gene: TRBJ2-7; CDR3nt: TGTGCCAGCAGCTCAATCTCCTACGAGCAGTACTTC; CDR3aa: CASSSISYEQYF
abundance: -; d_gene: TRBD1; v_gene: TRBV19; j_gene: TRBJ1-1; CDR3nt: TGTGCCAGTAGTACTACCGGGACAGGGAACACTGAAGCTTTCTTT; CDR3aa: CASSTTGTGNTEAFF
abundance: -; d_gene: -; v_gene: TRBV18; j_gene: TRBJ1-2; CDR3nt: TGTGCCAGCGCAACAGGGATTGCTAACTATGGCTACACCTTC; CDR3aa: CASATGIANYGYTF
abundance: -; d_gene: TRBD1; v_gene: TRBV11-2; j_gene: TRBJ2-5; CDR3nt: TGTGCCAGCAGCTTACACAGGGGAGAGACCCAGTACTTC; CDR3aa: CASSLHRGETQYF